This note documents a single T cell receptor beta chain sequence. The sample originates from a study of T cell responses to AZD1222 COVID-19 vaccine. The protocol was immunoSEQ multiplex PCR, while the TCRdb copy is restricted to in-frame clones and leaves out a portion. This sample carries about 120,000 clones, around 87% of them seen once, and the ten largest clones take roughly 2.7%. Germline V lookup: CDR1 SGHTS, CDR2 YDEGEE. V was pared by 7 bases and J by 4 bases, with 8 bases of the junction left unmatched. This CDR3 is 14 amino acids long. Specimen: peripheral blood, collected 28 days after the second AZD1222 dose. The sequence was collected from an adult who received the AZD1222 COVID-19 vaccine. The chain is built from TRBV5-8 and TRBJ1-3; 7 bases fit TRBD1. The CDR3 coding sequence is TGTGCCAGCGCGCTCAGGGGGGGCGGAAACACCATATATTTT. Amino acids: CASALRGGGNTIYF.